These T cell receptor beta chains were read from a single sample in a study of control samples from healthy donors and cancer patients. Repertoires were generated with immunoSEQ multiplex PCR, while TCRdb's copy carries only in-frame clones and drops some. The data contain roughly 170,000 clones, 91% of them singletons. The sequenced material came from blood. All receptors come from a woman aged 40 to 49 in good health. The CDR3 runs from the conserved cysteine through the conserved F or W. A D gene is named only where the DNA matches it firmly. Size is omitted from some rows. Given values are once, few, many or a class for expanded clones.

TRBV3-1/TRBV3-2	NA	TRBD2	TRBJ2-2	TGTGCCAGCAGTCCTCTAGCGGGGGCTGGGGAGCTGTTTTTT	CASSPLAGAGELFF
TRBV6-6	NA	TRBD1	TRBJ1-3	TGTGCCAGCAGAAAGGGACAGGGGGATGGAAACACCATATATTTT	CASRKGQGDGNTIYF
TRBV5-4	NA	TRBD1	TRBJ2-1	TGTGCCAGCAGCTTACCCGGGACAGGGGGTTACAATGAGCAGTTCTTC	CASSLPGTGGYNEQFF
TRBV6-6	once	NA	TRBJ1-2	TGTGCCAGCAGGGGATCAGGGTATGGCTACACCTTC	CASRGSGYGYTF
TRBV20-1	NA	NA	TRBJ2-2	TGCAGTGCTAGTTCCGGCTCCACCGGGGAGCTGTTTTTT	CSASSGSTGELFF
TRBV10-2	NA	TRBD1	TRBJ2-5	TGCGCCAGCAGTGAATGGCAGGGGGCAGGGGAGACCCAGTACTTC	CASSEWQGAGETQYF
TRBV7-6	NA	NA	TRBJ1-1	TGTGCCAGCAGCTCGTCCATCGGAGGCTACACTGAAGCTTTCTTT	CASSSSIGGYTEAFF
TRBV25-1	NA	NA	TRBJ1-1	TGTGCCAGCAGTGAATTTTTTTCATTGGCAGGTGGAAACACTGAAGCTTTCTTT	CASSEFFSLAGGNTEAFF
TRBV6-5	NA	NA	TRBJ2-3	TGTGCCAGCAGCCTGTACAGCACAGATACGCAGTATTTT	CASSLYSTDTQYF
TRBV7-9	NA	NA	TRBJ2-3	TGTGCCAGCAGCATATCAGAGGGAGATACGCAGTATTTT	CASSISEGDTQYF
TRBV27	NA	NA	TRBJ1-6	TGTGCCAGCAGAGTCGGGGGACATAATTCACCCCTCCACTTT	CASRVGGHNSPLHF
TRBV7-2	once	NA	TRBJ1-1	TGTGCCAGCAGCTTGACCGAGAACACTGAAGCTTTCTTT	CASSLTENTEAFF
TRBV19	once	TRBD1	TRBJ1-5	TGTGCCAGTAGCCGCGGGACAGGGGGTCAGCCCCAGCATTTT	CASSRGTGGQPQHF
TRBV13	NA	TRBD1	TRBJ1-1	TGTGCCAGCAGCTTAGATGACAGGGGGCGCAGGGGCACTGAAGCTTTCTTT	CASSLDDRGRRGTEAFF
TRBV29-1	NA	NA	TRBJ2-2	TGCAGCGTCCTAACAGGGCCCGGGGAGCTGTTTTTT	CSVLTGPGELFF
TRBV6-5	NA	NA	TRBJ2-3	TGTGCCGCCACGGTCGGAGATACGCAGTATTTT	CAATVGDTQYF
TRBV5-1	NA	TRBD1	TRBJ1-2	TGCGCCAGCAGCTTTGACAGGGGGATGTTTGACTATGGCTACACCTTC	CASSFDRGMFDYGYTF
TRBV15	once	TRBD2	TRBJ2-1	TGTGCCACCAGTCCCTTTGCGGGGGGGTTTATTAATGAGCAGTTCTTC	CATSPFAGGFINEQFF
TRBV10-2	NA	TRBD1	TRBJ1-1	TGCGCCAGCAGTGAGATTGGGCAGGGGGCAAGGAGTGCTTTCTTT	CASSEIGQGARSAFF
TRBV6-5	NA	NA	TRBJ2-5	TGTGCCAGCAGGGCGGGGGCCTTTCAAGAGACCCAGTACTTC	CASRAGAFQETQYF
TRBV11-3	NA	NA	TRBJ2-1	TGTGCCAGCAGCTTAGACGGCGGGGTGGAGTTCTTC	CASSLDGGVEFF
TRBV4-1	NA	NA	TRBJ1-4	TGCGCCAGCAGCCAAGCCCCAGGGTATCTAGGTGAAAAACTGTTTTTT	CASSQAPGYLGEKLFF
TRBV11-1	NA	NA	TRBJ1-2	TGTGCCAGCAGCTTAGTTACAGGGACGGGCTACACCTTC	CASSLVTGTGYTF
TRBV19	NA	NA	TRBJ1-1	TGTGCCAGTAGTATAGATGAGGTTGTAGGTGAAGCTTTCTTT	CASSIDEVVGEAFF
TRBV6-5	NA	NA	TRBJ2-3	TGTGCCAGCACCATGGCCGGGGTCGGGACAGATACGCAGTATTTT	CASTMAGVGTDTQYF
TRBV29-1	NA	TRBD1	TRBJ1-1	TGCAGCGTTGTAGGGCGGGACAGGGGGTACACTGAAGCTTTCTTT	CSVVGRDRGYTEAFF
TRBV7-9	NA	TRBD1	TRBJ2-2	TGTGCCAGCAGCTTATGGGGCCGGGACAGGAAAACCGGGGAGCTGTTTTTT	CASSLWGRDRKTGELFF
TRBV19	NA	TRBD1	TRBJ1-1	TGTGCCAGTAGTATAGCTCGACAGGGCCCGGAAGCTTTCTTT	CASSIARQGPEAFF
TRBV7-6	once	TRBD1	TRBJ2-7	TGTGCCAGCAGCTTTGGGACAGGAGTATACGAGCAGTACTTC	CASSFGTGVYEQYF
TRBV29-1	NA	NA	TRBJ2-5	TGCAGCGGCCTACTAGACCCAGAGACCCAGTACTTC	CSGLLDPETQYF
TRBV19	NA	TRBD1	TRBJ1-2	TGTGCCAGTACCAACGCTGGGACAGGGTATGGCTACACCTTC	CASTNAGTGYGYTF
TRBV15	NA	NA	TRBJ2-2	TGTGCCACCAGCAGAGTAGCATCCGGGGAGCTGTTTTTT	CATSRVASGELFF
TRBV19	NA	NA	TRBJ2-5	TGTGCCAGTAGTATTGAGGCAGTGGGTCGGGAGACCCAGTACTTC	CASSIEAVGRETQYF
TRBV5-1	NA	TRBD1	TRBJ2-2	TGCGCCAGCAGCTTAACAGGGGAGAGCACCGGGGAGCTGTTTTTT	CASSLTGESTGELFF
TRBV3-1/TRBV3-2	NA	NA	TRBJ2-5	TGTGCCAGCAGCCACCCGGGGGACCAAGAGACCCAGTACTTC	CASSHPGDQETQYF
TRBV7-2	medium-sized	NA	TRBJ2-3	TGTGCCAGCAGCCAACCGGGCCTAGAGCTATGGGATACGCAGTATTTT	CASSQPGLELWDTQYF
TRBV6-6	NA	NA	TRBJ1-2	TGTGCCAGCAAACCCTGGGGGACACCTCAAATCTATGGCTACACCTTC	CASKPWGTPQIYGYTF
TRBV3-1/TRBV3-2	NA	TRBD2	TRBJ2-3	TGTGCCAGCAGCCAAGGTTCTAGCGGGGGGTCAGATACGCAGTATTTT	CASSQGSSGGSDTQYF
TRBV7-2	NA	NA	TRBJ2-2	TGTGCCAGCAGCCCGAGGGTACTTAACACCGGGGAGCTGTTTTTT	CASSPRVLNTGELFF
TRBV19	NA	NA	TRBJ2-1	TGTGCCAGTAATCGTCGGGGGAAGAATGAGCAGTTCTTC	CASNRRGKNEQFF
TRBV6-1	NA	TRBD1	TRBJ1-1	TGTGCCAGCAGTGAAGAGGGGGGGACAGGGGGCACTGAAGCTTTCTTT	CASSEEGGTGGTEAFF
TRBV23-1	NA	NA	TRBJ1-1	TGCGCCAGCAGTCCTCTAGCGACTGAAGCTTTCTTT	CASSPLATEAFF
TRBV7-6	NA	NA	TRBJ2-1	TGTGCCAGCAGCCCCAAAGCCTCAACGTGGTCCTACAATGAGCAGTTCTTC	CASSPKASTWSYNEQFF
TRBV3-1/TRBV3-2	NA	NA	TRBJ1-1	TGTGCCAGCGCACTTAACATCGGGGTGCCTAGCGAAGCTTTCTTT	CASALNIGVPSEAFF
TRBV9	NA	NA	TRBJ1-5	TGTGCCAGCAGCGTTGGCACAGAATCCAATCAGCCCCAGCATTTT	CASSVGTESNQPQHF
TRBV4-1	NA	NA	TRBJ2-7	TGCGCCAGCAGCCAATCGCAACCTGGCAGCTCCTACGAGCAGTACTTC	CASSQSQPGSSYEQYF